This TCR beta chain was recovered during a study of ipilimumab plus nivolumab after autologous stem cell transplantation. Study information: Patients received a median of roughly 5 ipilimumab and roughly eight nivolumab doses.

Starting 14 to 28 days after autologous transplant, ipilimumab 1 mg/kg was given. The CDR3 spans 16 residues. Germline V gives CDR1 PRHDT, CDR2 FYEKMQ (reference sequence). Between the trimmed V and J ends, which lost 5 bases and 5 bases, there was a span of 21 bases. The method was immunoSEQ multiplex PCR; TCRdb's version includes in-frame clones alone and lacks a portion of them. The table includes 16,000 or so clones, less than 75% detected once. The chain couples TRBV13 to TRBJ1-1; D is perhaps TRBD1 (5 bases). The receptor was isolated from a male donor with diffuse large B-cell lymphoma. The sample in question was PBMCs, obtained in a trial of ipilimumab plus nivolumab as post-transplant consolidation. Here the CDR3 reads CASSADGTPDGTEAFF. The CDR3 DNA is TGTGCCAGCAGCGCGGACGGGACCCCCGATGGGACTGAAGCTTTCTTT.